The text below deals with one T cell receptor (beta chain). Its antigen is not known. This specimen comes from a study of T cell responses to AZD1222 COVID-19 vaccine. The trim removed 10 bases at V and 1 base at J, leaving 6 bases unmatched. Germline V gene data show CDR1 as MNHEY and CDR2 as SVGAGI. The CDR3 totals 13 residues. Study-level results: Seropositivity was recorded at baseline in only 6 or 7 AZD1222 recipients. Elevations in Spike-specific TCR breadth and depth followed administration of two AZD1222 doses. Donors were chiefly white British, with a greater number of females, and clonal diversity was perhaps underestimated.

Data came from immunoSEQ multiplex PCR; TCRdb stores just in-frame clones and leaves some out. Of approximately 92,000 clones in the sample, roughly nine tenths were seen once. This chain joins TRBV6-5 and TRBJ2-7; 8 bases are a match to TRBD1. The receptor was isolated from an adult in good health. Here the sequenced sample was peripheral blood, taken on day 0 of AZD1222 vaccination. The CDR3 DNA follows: TGTGCCACCTATCGGACAGGGTCCTACGAGCAGTACTTC. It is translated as CATYRTGSYEQYF.